This record looks at one T cell receptor beta chain sequence and its context. 13 Jbeta primers and 60 Vbeta primers were used for the PCR. In the original analysis: Approximately 12 million of about 88 million unique TCR beta chains were shared, per a later count. Libraries were prepared by immunoSEQ multiplex PCR; TCRdb keeps only in-frame clonotypes and omits some of them. The V and J calls and the clone size are those of that table, but D and trimming were determined from the DNA. The sample lists over 75,000 clones, 65% to 90% occurring once. V was pared by 3 bases and J by 1 base, with 5 bases between. The CDR3 has 12 amino acids. Germline V gives CDR1 GTSNPN, CDR2 SVGIG (reference sequence). The sample is drawn from a study of cytomegalovirus exposure and HLA in healthy donors.

This receptor was obtained from a man aged 30-40 years in good health and CMV-seropositive. J is TRBJ2-3 and V is TRBV30; D gene unclear. Sequenced: PBMCs. DNA for the CDR3: TGTGCCTGGAGCGCAGGCACAGATACGCAGTATTTT. This encodes CAWSAGTDTQYF.